These 20 T cell receptor beta chains were all obtained from the same sample, sequenced in a study of T cell repertoires in cytomegalovirus infection. TCRdb re-derived calls from the reads in MiXCR, one entry per CDR3 protein. The table lists about 900,000 distinct CDR3 sequences, approximately 31% of them singletons. These TCRs are of unknown antigen specificity. The sample was cultured CD8+ T cells from PBMCs, taken from culture after CMV antigen stimulation. The receptors derive from a human donor in good health (CMV status not recorded). Some clones in this sample may be carry-over from other donors' samples.

This clonotype was observed a handful of times. J is TRBJ2-5 and V is TRBV24-1, with a tentative D call TRBD1 (5 bases). The CDR3 is made up of 14 amino acids. Per germline, CDR1 KGHDR and CDR2 SFDVKD. V lost 4 bases, J lost 2 bases, and 10 bases lay in between. CDR3 in DNA: TGTGCCACCAGTGACTGGACAATACAAGAGACCCAGTACTTC. Protein: CATSDWTIQETQYF.

Comment on this clonotype: A single base separates this from a much larger clone, so it may be a read error. The V and J genes are TRBV9 and TRBJ1-2; D is unresolved. The CDR3 length is 13 residues. Germline V gene sequence: CDR1 SGDLS, CDR2 YYNGEE. Trimming cost V 4 bases and J 1 base, with 8 bases left between them. The DNA of the CDR3 is TGTGCCAGCAGCTCCGACATTAACTATGGCTACACCTTC. Translation gives CASSSDINYGYTF. Full variable domain (outside the CDR3, taken from reference TRBV9 and TRBJ1-2): DSGVTQTPKHLITATGQRVTLRCSPRSGDLSVYWYQQSLDQGLQFLIQYYNGEERAKGNILERFSAQQFPDLHSELNLSSLELGDSALYFCASSSDINYGYTFGSGTRLTVV.

This clonotype was detected once. V usage is TRBV15 and J usage is TRBJ2-7; a weak D match, TRBD1 (6 bases). The CDR3 is 15 residues long. From germline, CDR1 is LNHNV and CDR2 YYDKDF (reference sequence). The V gene lost 5 bases and the J gene lost 0 bases, with 14 bases spanning the gap. The CDR3 bases are TGTGCCACCAGCTTAAGGTCCAGGGGCTCCTACGAGCAGTACTTC. This encodes CATSLRSRGSYEQYF.

In DNA, the CDR3 is TGTGCCAGCAGCTTGGCAGGGGAGGCCAAAAACATTCAGTACTTC. Protein sequence: CASSLAGEAKNIQYF. The chain carries TRBV5-6 and TRBJ2-4; tentative D call: TRBD1 (6 bases). The CDR3 runs 15 residues. The V end was cut by 0 bases, the J end by 1 base, with 8 bases between. Per germline, CDR1 SGHDT and CDR2 YYEEEE.

This CDR3 reads CSVEVGQGPGGYTF. CDR3 in DNA: TGCAGCGTTGAAGTTGGGCAGGGGCCGGGTGGCTACACCTTC. The rearrangement uses TRBV29-1 and TRBJ1-2; tentatively, D is TRBD1 (6 bases). Germline V lookup: CDR1 SQVTM, CDR2 ANQGSEA. The CDR3 is made up of 14 amino acids. With 1 base removed from V and 7 bases from J, the gap between germline ends came to 16 bases.

This clonotype was detected once. A read error may explain this, as a much larger clone is one base away. The rearrangement uses TRBV7-6 and TRBJ2-3; D remains unclear. CDR3 length equals 15 residues. Germline assignment: CDR1 SGHVS and CDR2 FNYEAQ. The CDR3 sequence: CASSLVVESIDTQYF. Written as DNA, the CDR3 is TGTGCCAGCAGCTTAGTTGTGGAGAGCATAGATACGCAGTATTTT.

This clonotype has just one count. The chain has TRBV2 and TRBJ2-5; 9 bases match TRBD2. V was pared by 8 bases and J by 4 bases, with 8 bases of the junction left unmatched. This CDR3 contains 14 residues. Germline V lookup: CDR1 SNHLY, CDR2 FYNNEI. The CDR3 reads CASERGVLGETQYF. CDR3 nucleotide sequence: TGTGCCAGCGAGCGGGGGGTCTTGGGAGAGACCCAGTACTTC.

This clonotype was found a few times. The CDR3 here is CATSTTRGPPSETQYF. In DNA, the CDR3 is TGTGCCACCAGCACCACGAGGGGACCCCCCTCAGAGACCCAGTACTTC. The chain carries TRBV15 and TRBJ2-5; D is possibly TRBD1 or TRBD2 (5 bases each). Germline CDR1 is LNHNV and CDR2 is YYDKDF (reference sequence). Trimming pared 4 bases from V and 4 bases from J, leaving 19 bases between. CDR3 length equals 16 residues.

V is TRBV27 and J is TRBJ2-3; 8 nucleotides match TRBD1. After removal of 7 bases from V and 2 bases from J, the junction contained 8 bases not matched to a gene. CDR3 length: 15 residues. Germline V gene sequence: CDR1 MNHEY, CDR2 SMNVEV (reference sequence). CDR3 amino acids: CASTLRTGHTDTQYF. The CDR3 DNA is TGTGCCAGCACCTTACGGACAGGGCACACAGATACGCAGTATTTT.

V and J are TRBV2 and TRBJ1-2; D not certain. CDR3 length: 12 amino acids. Germline assignment: CDR1 SNHLY and CDR2 FYNNEI. V lost 8 bases, J lost 4 bases, and 11 bases lay in between. Written as DNA, the CDR3 is TGTGCCAGCGGCGGCAGGACCTATGGCTACACCTTC. It codes for CASGGRTYGYTF.

There are a few counts of this clonotype. CDR3 nucleotide sequence: TGTGCCAGCAGTTTTGCTAGGGCCAACTATGGCTACACCTTC. Translation gives CASSFARANYGYTF. This chain uses TRBV12-3 or TRBV12-4 with TRBJ1-2, with D unresolved. The CDR3 extends over 14 amino acids. Trimming pared 3 bases from V and 2 bases from J, leaving 10 bases between.

V usage is TRBV7-8 and J usage is TRBJ2-5; 7 bases line up with TRBD1. V shed 5 bases, J shed 4 bases, and the junction held 10 bases outside the gene matches. Per germline, CDR1 SGHVS and CDR2 FQNEAQ. The CDR3 totals 15 residues. In nucleotides, the CDR3 is TGTGCCAGCAGCCCCGGGACAGCACAGGGAGAGACCCAGTACTTC. Protein product: CASSPGTAQGETQYF.

This clonotype was observed many times. The gene calls are TRBV7-2 and TRBJ2-5; D unresolved. Germline CDR1 is SGHTA and CDR2 is FQGNSA. CDR3 size: 15 residues. The V end was cut by 5 bases, the J end by 0 bases, with 13 bases between. CDR3 region: CASSPPLRYQETQYF. The CDR3 nucleotides read TGTGCCAGCAGCCCACCATTGAGGTACCAAGAGACCCAGTACTTC.

The chain recombines TRBV4-1 with TRBJ2-7; perhaps TRBD2 as D (5 bases). The CDR3 loop spans 14 amino acids. Trimming shortened V by 1 base and J by 3 bases, and 10 bases separated the two germline ends. Germline V gene lookup returns CDR1 MGHRA and CDR2 YSYEKL. This CDR3 reads CASSQGTGIYEQYF. The CDR3 DNA follows: TGCGCCAGCAGCCAAGGTACGGGGATCTACGAGCAGTACTTC.

The J gene is TRBJ2-1, the V gene TRBV29-1; 8 bases align to TRBD1. The V segment lost 6 bases and the J segment 7 bases; nucleotides outside the gene matches: 11. This CDR3 comprises 14 residues. CDR1 is SQVTM and CDR2 is ANQGSEA in the germline V gene. In DNA, the CDR3 is TGCAGCGTAGCGCCAGGGGGCGCGGATAATGAGCAGTTCTTC. This codes for CSVAPGGADNEQFF.

The chain carries TRBV20-1 and TRBJ2-3; D gene ambiguous. The CDR3 sequence is 14 residues long. Germline V gene data show CDR1 as DFQATT and CDR2 as SNEGSKA (reference sequence). The V end lost 0 bases, the J end lost 2 bases, and 9 bases lay between the germline ends. CDR3 in DNA: TGCAGTGCTAGAGAGCAGCGAAACACAGATACGCAGTATTTT. This encodes CSAREQRNTDTQYF.

As regards this clonotype: A much larger clone lies a single base off, so this may be a read error. The chain combines TRBV7-6 with TRBJ2-5, with TRBD2 matching over 11 bases. After removal of 5 bases from V and 9 bases from J, the junction contained 14 bases not matched to a gene. The CDR3 extends over 16 amino acids. The germline gives CDR1 SGHVS, CDR2 FNYEAQ. The CDR3 protein is CASSLLAGGVLWAQYF. CDR3 coding DNA: TGTGCCAGCAGCCTTCTAGCGGGGGGAGTTCTCTGGGCCCAGTACTTC.

V is TRBV4-2 and J is TRBJ2-1; 10 nucleotides agree with TRBD2. CDR1 LGHNA and CDR2 YNFKEQ come from the germline V gene. CDR3 length equals 16 residues. Trimming at V came to 1 base and at J to 10 bases, leaving 10 bases not matched to a gene. The CDR3 here is CASSQVVAQREGEQFF. CDR3 coding DNA: TGTGCCAGCAGCCAAGTAGTGGCTCAGCGGGAGGGGGAGCAGTTCTTC.

This clonotype was picked up a small number of times. The CDR3 protein is CASSERGHPSYEQYF. Here the CDR3 DNA reads TGTGCCAGCAGTGAGCGAGGACACCCCTCCTACGAGCAGTACTTC. V is TRBV25-1 and J is TRBJ2-7; D might be TRBD1 (5 bases). This CDR3 has 15 amino acids. V was pared by 3 bases and J by 0 bases, with 12 bases between. Per germline, CDR1 MGHDK and CDR2 SYGVNS.

Remarks on this clonotype: At one end the junction does not follow the germline gene, possibly because of a read error. The chain is built from TRBV19 and TRBJ2-1, with 7 bases lining up with TRBD1. CDR1 is LNHDA and CDR2 is SQIVND in the germline V gene (reference sequence). The CDR3 has 15 amino acids. As DNA, the CDR3 is TGTGCCAGTGGTATAGACAGGGTGTCCTACAATGAGCAGTTCTTC. This translates into CASGIDRVSYNEQFF.